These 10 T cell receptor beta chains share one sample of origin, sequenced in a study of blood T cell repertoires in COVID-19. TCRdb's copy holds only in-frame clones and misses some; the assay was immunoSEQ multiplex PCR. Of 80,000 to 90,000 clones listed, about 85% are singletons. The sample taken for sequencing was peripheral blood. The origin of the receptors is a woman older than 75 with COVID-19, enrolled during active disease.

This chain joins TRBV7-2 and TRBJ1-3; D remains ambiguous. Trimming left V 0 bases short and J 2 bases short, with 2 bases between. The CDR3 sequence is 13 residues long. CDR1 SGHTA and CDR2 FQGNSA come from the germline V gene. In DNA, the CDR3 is TGTGCCAGCAGCTTAGCCGCTGGAAACACCATATATTTT. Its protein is CASSLAAGNTIYF.

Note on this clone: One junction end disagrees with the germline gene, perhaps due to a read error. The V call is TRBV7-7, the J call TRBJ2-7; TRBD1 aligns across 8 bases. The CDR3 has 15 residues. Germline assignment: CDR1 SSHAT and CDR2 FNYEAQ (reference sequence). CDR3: CASSLDRGGVGEQYF. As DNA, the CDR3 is TGTGCTAGCAGCCTTGACAGGGGCGGTGTTGGGGAGCAGTACTTC.

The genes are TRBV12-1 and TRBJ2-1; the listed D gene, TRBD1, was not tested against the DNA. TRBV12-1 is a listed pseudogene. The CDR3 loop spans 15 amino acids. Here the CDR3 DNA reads TGTGCCAGCACCGTCGGACAGTTTCACTACAATGAGCAGTTCTTC. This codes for CASTVGQFHYNEQFF.

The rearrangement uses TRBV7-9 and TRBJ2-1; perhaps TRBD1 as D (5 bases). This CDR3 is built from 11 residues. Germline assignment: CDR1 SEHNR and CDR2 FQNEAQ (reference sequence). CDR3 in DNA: TGTACGGACAAGGAGTACAATGAGCAGTTCTTC. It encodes CTDKEYNEQFF.

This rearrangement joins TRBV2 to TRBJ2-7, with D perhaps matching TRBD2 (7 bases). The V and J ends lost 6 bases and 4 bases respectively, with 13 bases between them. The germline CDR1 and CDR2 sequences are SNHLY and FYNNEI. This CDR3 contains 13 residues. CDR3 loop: CASRAEGGYEQYF. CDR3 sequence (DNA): TGTGCCAGCAGAGCGGAGGGGGGGTACGAGCAGTACTTC. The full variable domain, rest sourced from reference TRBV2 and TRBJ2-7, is EPEVTQTPSHQVTQMGQEVILRCVPISNHLYFYWYRQILGQKVEFLVSFYNNEISEKSEIFDDQFSVERPDGSNFTLKIRSTKLEDSAMYFCASRAEGGYEQYFGPGTRLTVT.

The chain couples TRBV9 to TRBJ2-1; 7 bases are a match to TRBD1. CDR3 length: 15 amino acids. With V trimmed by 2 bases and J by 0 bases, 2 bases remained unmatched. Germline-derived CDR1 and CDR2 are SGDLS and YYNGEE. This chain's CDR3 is CASSVRGISYNEQFF. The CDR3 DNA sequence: TGTGCCAGCAGCGTCAGGGGGATCTCCTACAATGAGCAGTTCTTC.

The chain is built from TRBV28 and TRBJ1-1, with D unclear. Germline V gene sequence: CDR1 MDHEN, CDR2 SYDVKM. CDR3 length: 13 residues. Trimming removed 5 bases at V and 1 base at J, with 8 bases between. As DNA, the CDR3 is TGTGCCAGCAGTAGCCCTTGGAACACTGAAGCTTTCTTT. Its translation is CASSSPWNTEAFF.

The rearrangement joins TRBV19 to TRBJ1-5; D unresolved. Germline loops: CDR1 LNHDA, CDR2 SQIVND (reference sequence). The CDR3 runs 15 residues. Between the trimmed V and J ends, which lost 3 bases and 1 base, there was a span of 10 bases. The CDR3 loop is CASSINSRSNQPQHF. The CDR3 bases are TGTGCCAGTAGTATCAATAGCAGAAGCAATCAGCCCCAGCATTTT.

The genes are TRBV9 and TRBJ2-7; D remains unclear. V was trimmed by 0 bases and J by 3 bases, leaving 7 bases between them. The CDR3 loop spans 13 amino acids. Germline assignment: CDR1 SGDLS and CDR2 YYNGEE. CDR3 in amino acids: CASSVDGGYEQYF. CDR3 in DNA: TGTGCCAGCAGCGTAGACGGCGGCTACGAGCAGTACTTC.

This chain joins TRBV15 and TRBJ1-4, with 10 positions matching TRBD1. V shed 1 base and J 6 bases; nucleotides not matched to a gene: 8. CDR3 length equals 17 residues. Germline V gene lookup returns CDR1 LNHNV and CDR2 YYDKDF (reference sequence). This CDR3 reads CATSRGVKGTGDEKLFF. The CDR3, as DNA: TGTGCCACCAGCAGAGGGGTCAAGGGGACAGGGGATGAAAAACTGTTTTTT.